These 18 T cell receptor beta chains were sequenced from one sample in a study of shared clonotypes between healthy human individuals. TCRdb's table, derived via immunoSEQ multiplex PCR, lists solely in-frame clones and lacks some. The sample comprises millions of clones, 85% to 95% of which are singletons, and 0.1% to 0.15% rests with the top ten. Specimen: naive CD4+ T cells sorted from blood. Subset denoted: CD45RA+ positively selected. The receptors were gathered from a man aged 18 to 30 in good health.

The rearrangement links TRBV6-5 to TRBJ1-3; D remains unclear. The CDR3 is made up of 16 amino acids. The V gene's germline CDR1 is MNHEY and CDR2 SVGAGI. V was pared by 0 bases and J by 0 bases, with 9 bases between. The CDR3: CASSYSAGFSGNTIYF. CDR3 in DNA: TGTGCCAGCAGTTACTCGGCCGGTTTCTCTGGAAACACCATATATTTT.

The chain employs TRBV10-3 and TRBJ2-5; D unclear. CDR1 is ENHRY, CDR2 SYGVKD, per germline. CDR3 size: 12 residues. V lost 10 bases and J 1 base, leaving 10 bases between the germline ends. CDR3 protein: CASGDLQETQYF. CDR3 nucleotide sequence: TGTGCCAGCGGTGACCTCCAAGAGACCCAGTACTTC.

The rearrangement uses TRBV30 and TRBJ2-5, with 8 nucleotides matching TRBD1. The length of the CDR3 is 16 residues. V trimming: 3 bases; J trimming: 0 bases; junction bases outside the gene matches: 9. Germline values: CDR1 GTSNPN, CDR2 SVGIG (reference sequence). The DNA of the CDR3 is TGTGCCTGGAGAGGACAGGGAGCCCATTACCAAGAGACCCAGTACTTC. Protein: CAWRGQGAHYQETQYF.

The V gene is TRBV9, the J gene TRBJ1-3, with 7 bases aligning to TRBD1. V shed 1 base, J shed 1 base, and the junction held 5 bases outside the gene matches. The CDR3 extends over 16 amino acids. Germline CDR1 is SGDLS and CDR2 is YYNGEE. CDR3 bases: TGTGCCAGCAGCGTAAATACAGGGGTATCTGGAAACACCATATATTTT. Translation gives CASSVNTGVSGNTIYF.

The chain joins TRBV5-1 to TRBJ1-3; D uncertain. Germline lookup yields CDR1 SGHRS and CDR2 YFSETQ. This CDR3 is built from 15 residues. V shed 4 bases and J shed 0 bases, with 11 bases lying between them. This CDR3 is CASSPSSVSGNTIYF. The CDR3 DNA follows: TGCGCCAGCAGCCCCAGTTCGGTCTCTGGAAACACCATATATTTT.

In the case of this clone: Other DNA sequences in the same sample also yield this CDR3. V usage is TRBV2 and J usage is TRBJ2-7; D call uncertain. The CDR3 totals 12 residues. V lost 3 bases to trimming and J lost 3 bases, with 6 bases between them. CDR1 is SNHLY and CDR2 is FYNNEI in the germline V gene. CDR3 bases: TGTGCCAGCAGTGAGGAGAACTACGAGCAGTACTTC. It yields the protein CASSEENYEQYF.

The chain carries TRBV10-3 and TRBJ2-7; possible D gene TRBD2, 5 bases. The CDR3 runs to 12 residues. Per the germline V gene, CDR1 is ENHRY and CDR2 is SYGVKD. With 3 bases removed from V and 12 bases from J, the gap between germline ends came to 15 bases. Here the CDR3 reads CAISDDGPGTYF. CDR3 nucleotide sequence: TGTGCCATCAGTGATGATGGACCGGGAACGTACTTC.

The V call is TRBV5-4, the J call TRBJ2-1; D is unclear. The CDR3 covers 14 residues. Per germline, CDR1 SGHNT and CDR2 YYREEE (reference sequence). V lost 4 bases, J lost 5 bases, and 13 bases lay in between. CDR3 in DNA: TGTGCCAGCAGCAATAGGGTCGAGAACAATGAGCAGTTCTTC. The encoded protein is CASSNRVENNEQFF.

The genes are TRBV18 and TRBJ2-1, with 8 bases fitting TRBD2. This CDR3 comprises 14 residues. Trimming cost V 6 bases and J 5 bases; bases outside gene matches: 6. The germline V gene has CDR1 KGHSH and CDR2 LQKENI. CDR3 DNA: TGTGCCAGCTCCCCGGGACTAGACCACAATGAGCAGTTCTTC. Protein product: CASSPGLDHNEQFF.

V is TRBV6-6 and J is TRBJ1-4; 11 bases are a match to TRBD1. After removal of 4 bases from V and 3 bases from J, the junction contained 4 bases not matched to a gene. The CDR3 loop spans 16 amino acids. From germline, CDR1 is MNHNY and CDR2 SVGAGI (reference sequence). The CDR3 DNA follows: TGTGCCAGCAGTTGGACAGGGGGCAGGTCTAATGAAAAACTGTTTTTT. Its translation: CASSWTGGRSNEKLFF.

J is TRBJ2-1 and V is TRBV25-1, with 11 nucleotides matching TRBD2. Germline V gene lookup returns CDR1 MGHDK and CDR2 SYGVNS. CDR3 length: 16 residues. Trimming took 4 bases from V and 4 from J; bases not matched to a gene: 6. The CDR3 nucleotides read TGTGCCAGCAGTGGTTTAGCGGGGGGGTCTTACAATGAGCAGTTCTTC. This gives the protein CASSGLAGGSYNEQFF.

The genes are TRBV10-2 and TRBJ2-3; 7 bases fit TRBD1. Germline CDR1 and CDR2: WSHSY and SAAADI. The V gene end was trimmed by 6 bases and the J gene end by 2 bases; junction bases not matched to a gene: 8. There are 15 residues in the CDR3. DNA of the CDR3: TGCGCCAGCAGGACGACAGGGTCGTCCACAGATACGCAGTATTTT. Translation: CASRTTGSSTDTQYF.

To note about this clone: This sample also contains other DNA sequences that code for the same CDR3. This sequence joins TRBV6-5 and TRBJ2-7; 10 nucleotides line up with TRBD1. V was clipped by 5 bases and J by 4 bases; unmatched bases: 8. The CDR3 is 15 residues long. The germline CDR1 and CDR2 sequences are MNHEY and SVGAGI. Here the CDR3 reads CASSPRDRGVYEQYF. The CDR3 DNA reads as TGTGCCAGCAGTCCCCGGGACAGGGGAGTATACGAGCAGTACTTC.

This clone was found once. The same CDR3 arises from other DNA sequences in this sample as well. The V call is TRBV30, the J call TRBJ2-7, with D perhaps assigned TRBD1 or TRBD2 (5 bases each). Looked up from germline, CDR1 is GTSNPN and CDR2 is SVGIG (reference sequence). Trimming left V 3 bases short and J 3 bases short, with 9 bases between. The CDR3 extends over 12 amino acids. The CDR3 bases are TGTGCCTGGAGGAGGGGAAACTACGAGCAGTACTTC. It specifies CAWRRGNYEQYF.

Details on this clone: Other DNA sequences within the sample encode an identical CDR3. The DNA for the CDR3 is TGTGCCAGCGGAAACTACGAGCAGTACTTC. It yields the protein CASGNYEQYF. V is TRBV2 and J is TRBJ2-7; D not resolved. The V and J ends lost 8 bases and 3 bases respectively, with 5 bases between them. Germline values: CDR1 SNHLY, CDR2 FYNNEI. This CDR3 region has 10 residues.

The V gene is TRBV5-4, the J gene TRBJ2-7; 10 positions agree with TRBD1. Losses at the gene ends were 4 bases for V and 6 bases for J; bases not matched to a gene: 4. There are 13 residues in the CDR3. Germline values: CDR1 SGHNT, CDR2 YYREEE (reference sequence). CDR3 sequence (DNA): TGTGCCAGCAGCGCGGGACAGGGGATCGAGCAGTACTTC. Its translation: CASSAGQGIEQYF. Full variable domain (outside the CDR3, taken from reference TRBV5-4 and TRBJ2-7): ETGVTQSPTHLIKTRGQQVTLRCSSQSGHNTVSWYQQALGQGPQFIFQYYREEENGRGNFPPRFSGLQFPNYSSELNVNALELDDSALYLCASSAGQGIEQYFGPGTRLTVT.

The V call is TRBV7-9, the J call TRBJ1-6; a weak D match, TRBD1 (5 bases). Germline V gene lookup returns CDR1 SEHNR and CDR2 FQNEAQ (reference sequence). Trimming cost V 1 base and J 0 bases, with 7 bases left between them. This CDR3 region has 16 residues. The CDR3 region has the DNA TGTGCCAGCAGCTTAGGACAGTTCTCCTATAATTCACCCCTCCACTTT. It codes for CASSLGQFSYNSPLHF.

This clone was seen just once. The chain has TRBV7-2 and TRBJ2-1; 9 bases line up with TRBD1. The V segment lost 5 bases and the J segment 10 bases; nucleotides outside the gene matches: 15. Germline values: CDR1 SGHTA, CDR2 FQGNSA. CDR3 length: 16 residues. CDR3 protein: CASSLDLGQGIREQFF. As DNA, the CDR3 is TGTGCCAGCAGCCTGGATCTCGGACAGGGGATACGGGAGCAGTTCTTC.